This TCR beta chain was recorded in a study of circulating and synovial CD4+ cells in juvenile arthritis. This CDR3 spans 14 amino acids. V gave up 8 bases and J gave up 5 bases, with 16 bases separating them. Germline CDR1 MDHEN, CDR2 SYDVKM. Clones were read by immunoSEQ multiplex PCR, and TCRdb kept only the in-frame ones, dropping some. This sample has 30,000 to 40,000 clones, with about 96% found just once. This TCR was recovered from a human donor with juvenile idiopathic arthritis. Material for sequencing was CD4+ T cells from blood. The rearrangement joins TRBV28 to TRBJ1-5; weak D call: TRBD1 (5 bases). CDR3 sequence (DNA): TGTGCCAGCGCTCGTGGGGGGGGATATCAGCCCCAGCATTTT. Translating it yields CASARGGGYQPQHF. Full variable domain (outside the CDR3, taken from reference TRBV28 and TRBJ1-5): DVKVTQSSRYLVKRTGEKVFLECVQDMDHENMFWYRQDPGLGLRLIYFSYDVKMKEKGDIPEGYSVSREKKERFSLILESASTNQTSMYLCASARGGGYQPQHFGDGTRLSIL.